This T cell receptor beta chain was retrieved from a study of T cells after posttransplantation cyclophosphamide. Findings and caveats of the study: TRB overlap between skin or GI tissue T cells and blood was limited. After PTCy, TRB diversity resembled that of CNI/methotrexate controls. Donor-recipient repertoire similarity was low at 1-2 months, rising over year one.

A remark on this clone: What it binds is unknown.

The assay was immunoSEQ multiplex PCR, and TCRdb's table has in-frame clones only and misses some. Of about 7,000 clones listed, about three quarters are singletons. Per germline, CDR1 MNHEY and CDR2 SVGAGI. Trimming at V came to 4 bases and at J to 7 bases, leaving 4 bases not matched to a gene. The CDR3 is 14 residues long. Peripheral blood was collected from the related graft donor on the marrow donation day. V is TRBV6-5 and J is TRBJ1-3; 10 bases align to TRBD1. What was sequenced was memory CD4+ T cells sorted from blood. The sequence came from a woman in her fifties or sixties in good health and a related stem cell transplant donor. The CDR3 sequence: CASSFWGQGNTIYF. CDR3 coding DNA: TGTGCCAGCAGTTTCTGGGGACAGGGGAACACCATATATTTT.